The 10 T cell receptor beta chains below were found in one sample sequenced in a study of monozygotic twins with inflammatory bowel disease. From its re-call of the 5' RACE reads, TCRdb lists each CDR3 protein once, without DNA. Here the sample table reports over 150,000 distinct CDR3 sequences. The sample taken for sequencing was blood. These receptors were taken from a human donor with ulcerative colitis or Crohn's disease, or a healthy co-twin of an affected twin (not recorded which).

This chain joins TRBV12-3 or TRBV12-4 and TRBJ1-2; the TRBD1 assignment by TCRdb is unverifiable without DNA. This CDR3 comprises 13 residues. CDR3 sequence: CASRYEGDRNLFF.

The V gene is TRBV5-1, the J gene TRBJ2-7; no DNA is available, so the TRBD1 call from TCRdb remains unchecked. Germline V gives CDR1 SGHRS, CDR2 YFSETQ. There are 13 residues in the CDR3. CDR3: CASSLSWGDEQYF. Full variable domain (outside the CDR3, taken from reference TRBV5-1 and TRBJ2-7): KAGVTQTPRYLIKTRGQQVTLSCSPISGHRSVSWYQQTPGQGLQFLFEYFSETQRNKGNFPGRFSGRQFSNSRSEMNVSTLELGDSALYLCASSLSWGDEQYFGPGTRLTVT.

The rearrangement joins TRBV28 to TRBJ2-7; as DNA is missing, the TRBD1 call by TCRdb cannot be tested. The CDR3 sequence is 15 residues long. CDR1 and CDR2 (germline): MDHEN, SYDVKM. The CDR3 reads CASSLMSGGSHEQYF.

V usage is TRBV28 and J usage is TRBJ2-3; TCRdb reports TRBD2, a call that lacks DNA to check it against. There are 13 residues in the CDR3. Germline lookup yields CDR1 MDHEN and CDR2 SYDVKM. CDR3 protein: CASSPPATHTQYF.

The CDR3 loop is CASSLGPVGETQYF. This rearrangement joins TRBV11-3 to TRBJ2-5. The CDR3 runs to 14 residues. The germline V gene has CDR1 SGHNT and CDR2 YENEEA.

The genes are TRBV5-1 and TRBJ1-5; TCRdb's assignment of TRBD1 cannot be checked, as there is no DNA. This CDR3 region has 17 residues. Germline loops: CDR1 SGHRS, CDR2 YFSETQ. The CDR3 region is CASSPTGDRYSNQPQHF.

The V and J genes are TRBV27 and TRBJ2-5; the D gene TCRdb calls, TRBD1, cannot be checked with no DNA. The CDR3 spans 15 residues. Germline loops: CDR1 MNHEY, CDR2 SMNVEV (reference sequence). The CDR3 spells CASSSAQQGQETQYF.

J is TRBJ1-1 and V is TRBV5-1; TCRdb names TRBD1, which stays unverified in the absence of DNA. Germline CDR1 is SGHRS and CDR2 is YFSETQ. CDR3 length: 16 residues. The CDR3 protein is CASSFGQGALRTEAFF. Variable domain in full (rest from reference TRBV5-1 and TRBJ1-1): KAGVTQTPRYLIKTRGQQVTLSCSPISGHRSVSWYQQTPGQGLQFLFEYFSETQRNKGNFPGRFSGRQFSNSRSEMNVSTLELGDSALYLCASSFGQGALRTEAFFGQGTRLTVV.

V gene TRBV5-1 combines with J gene TRBJ2-7. The germline V gene has CDR1 SGHRS and CDR2 YFSETQ. The length of the CDR3 is 14 residues. CDR3 protein: CASSLDRAPGEQYF.

The chain joins TRBV25-1 to TRBJ1-1; the TCRdb D gene call, TRBD1, has no DNA to confirm it. This CDR3 contains 14 residues. CDR1 and CDR2 (germline): MGHDK, SYGVNS. CDR3 sequence: CASSGIGQGTEAFF.